This passage covers 4 T cell receptor beta chains from one sample sequenced in a study of CD8 T cells in ankylosing spondylitis. TCRdb reanalysed the 5' RACE reads using MiXCR and keeps one entry per CDR3 protein. The sample includes a few hundred thousand distinct CDR3 sequences, roughly a tenth of them seen just once. Material for sequencing was blood, either unsorted or a sorted T cell fraction (not recorded which). The receptors shown here come from a male donor with ankylosing spondylitis or in good health (not recorded which).

In its sample, this clonotype was seen many times. V and J are TRBV28 and TRBJ2-3; possible D gene TRBD1, 6 bases. This CDR3 is built from 13 residues. V was trimmed by 6 bases and J by 3 bases, leaving 10 bases between them. The germline V gene has CDR1 MDHEN and CDR2 SYDVKM. CDR3 DNA: TGTGCCAGCAGGCTAACAGGGACAGATACGCAGTATTTT. Encoded protein: CASRLTGTDTQYF.

Remarks on this clonotype: Possible read error: a much larger clone is one base away. The V and J genes are TRBV20-1 and TRBJ2-3; D is tentatively TRBD1 or TRBD2 (7 bases each). Per germline, CDR1 DFQATT and CDR2 SNEGSKA (reference sequence). Trimming removed 5 bases from V and 6 bases from J, with 21 bases in between. CDR3 length: 15 residues. The CDR3 DNA follows: TGCAGTGCTGGCCAAGCAGGGGGGGGTGCGGATACGCAGTATTTT. Its protein is CSAGQAGGGADTQYF.

This clonotype was observed at least ten times. CDR3 nucleotide sequence: TGTGCCATCAGTCCCGCCTCCTACAATGAGCAGTTCTTC. Its protein is CAISPASYNEQFF. The V call is TRBV10-3, the J call TRBJ2-1, with unresolved D. Deletions cut 5 bases from V and 0 bases from J, with 5 bases between. The CDR3 extends over 13 amino acids. The germline V gene has CDR1 ENHRY and CDR2 SYGVKD.

This clonotype was counted many times. Here the CDR3 reads CASSLEGTGIPLSYNEQFF. The CDR3 DNA is TGCGCCAGCAGCTTGGAGGGGACAGGGATCCCCCTCTCCTACAATGAGCAGTTCTTC. V usage is TRBV5-1 and J usage is TRBJ2-1; 9 nucleotides align to TRBD1. CDR1 and CDR2 from the germline V gene are SGHRS and YFSETQ. The junction had 10 bases not matched to a gene; V was cut back by 0 bases and J by 0 bases. CDR3 size: 19 residues.